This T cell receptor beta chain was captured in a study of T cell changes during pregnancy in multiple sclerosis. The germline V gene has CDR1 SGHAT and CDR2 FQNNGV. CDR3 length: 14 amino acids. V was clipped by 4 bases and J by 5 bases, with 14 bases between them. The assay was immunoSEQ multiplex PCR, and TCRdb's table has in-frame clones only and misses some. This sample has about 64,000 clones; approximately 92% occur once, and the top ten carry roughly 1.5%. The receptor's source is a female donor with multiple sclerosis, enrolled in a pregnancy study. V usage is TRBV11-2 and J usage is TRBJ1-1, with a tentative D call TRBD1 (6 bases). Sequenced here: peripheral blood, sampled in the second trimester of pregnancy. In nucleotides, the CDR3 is TGTGCCAGCAGCTCAACAGGGCGCGGGACTGAAGCTTTCTTT. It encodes CASSSTGRGTEAFF.